The text below deals with one T cell receptor (beta chain). The trim removed 4 bases at V and 1 base at J, leaving 13 bases unmatched. The CDR3 length is 17 residues. CDR1 SGHDT and CDR2 YYEEEE come from the germline V gene. This table comes from immunoSEQ multiplex PCR, and its TCRdb copy is limited to in-frame clones, with some not included. The repertoire holds 150,000 to 200,000 clones, about 92% seen once, with 15% to 20% in the top ten. This sample is part of a study of blood T cell repertoires in COVID-19. Across the whole study: T cells, B-cell-depleted T cells, or PBMCs supplied cDNA or gDNA.

The sequence derives from a man aged 55 to 70 with active or convalescent COVID-19. The sequencing input was peripheral blood. The V gene is TRBV5-6, the J gene TRBJ1-2; TRBD1 matches 7 bases. CDR3 nucleotides: TGTGCCAGCAGCGCGGTGACAGGGCCAGGGGTTAACTATGGCTACACCTTC. It yields the protein CASSAVTGPGVNYGYTF.